This passage covers 28 T cell receptor beta chains from one sample sequenced in a study of blood T cell repertoires in COVID-19. The data were produced by immunoSEQ multiplex PCR, yet TCRdb's version contains in-frame clones alone and is incomplete. Of around 300,000 clones listed, 75% to 90% are singletons. Sequencing was carried out using peripheral blood. Every receptor here comes from a man in his fifties or sixties with acute or convalescent COVID-19.

This clone was recorded only once. The rearrangement uses TRBV7-2 and TRBJ1-1, with a weak D call TRBD1 (6 bases). V lost 4 bases, J lost 8 bases, and 14 bases lay in between. CDR3 length: 13 residues. Germline-derived CDR1 and CDR2 are SGHTA and FQGNSA. CDR3 in amino acids: CASSSGPQGEAFF. The CDR3 DNA sequence: TGTGCCAGCAGCTCTGGTCCCCAGGGGGAAGCTTTCTTT.

This chain joins TRBV10-3 and TRBJ1-6; 7 bases match TRBD1. V dropped 5 bases and J dropped 8; count of bases not matched to a gene: 15. Germline lookup yields CDR1 ENHRY and CDR2 SYGVKD. This CDR3 has 17 amino acids. The CDR3 protein is CAISIQGPGQYDSPLHF. CDR3 in DNA: TGTGCCATCAGTATCCAAGGGCCGGGACAGTACGATTCACCCCTCCACTTT.

The chain is built from TRBV27 and TRBJ2-5, with TRBD2 identical over 10 bases. This CDR3 comprises 15 residues. In germline, CDR1 is MNHEY, CDR2 SMNVEV (reference sequence). V shed 6 bases and J 1 base; nucleotides not matched to a gene: 5. The CDR3 nucleotides are TGTGCCAGCAGCCCTAGCGGGGGCCTCCAAGAGACCCAGTACTTC. Translation gives CASSPSGGLQETQYF.

The V and J genes are TRBV7-8 and TRBJ2-7, with D unresolved. Trimming took off 3 bases at V and 2 bases at J, with 11 bases between the two ends. The CDR3 loop spans 14 amino acids. The germline V gene has CDR1 SGHVS and CDR2 FQNEAQ. DNA for the CDR3: TGTGCCAGCAGCTTGGTGACTGATCCCTACGAGCAGTACTTC. Translated, it gives CASSLVTDPYEQYF. The full variable domain, in which reference TRBV7-8 and TRBJ2-7 provide the parts outside the CDR3, is GAGVSQSPRYKVAKRGQDVALRCDPISGHVSLFWYQQALGQGPEFLTYFQNEAQLDKSGLPSDRFFAERPEGSVSTLKIQRTQQEDSAVYLCASSLVTDPYEQYFGPGTRLTVT.

The chain joins TRBV9 to TRBJ2-7; possibly TRBD2 for D (6 bases). Germline CDR1 reads SGDLS; CDR2 reads YYNGEE. Trimming took off 3 bases at V and 5 bases at J, with 18 bases between the two ends. This CDR3 is built from 15 residues. The CDR3 coding sequence is TGTGCCAGCAGCGCAACAGGAGGGAAGGGAGACGAGCAGTACTTC. This sequence encodes CASSATGGKGDEQYF. Based on the CDR3 plus reference TRBV9 and TRBJ2-7, the full variable domain is DSGVTQTPKHLITATGQRVTLRCSPRSGDLSVYWYQQSLDQGLQFLIQYYNGEERAKGNILERFSAQQFPDLHSELNLSSLELGDSALYFCASSATGGKGDEQYFGPGTRLTVT.

This clone was recorded at least ten times. The J gene is TRBJ1-2, the V gene TRBV12-5; 7 nucleotides agree with TRBD1. CDR1 and CDR2 (germline): LGHNT, FRNRAP. The CDR3 extends over 17 amino acids. V lost 1 base and J lost 8; bases outside the gene matches: 16. The CDR3 region has the DNA TGTGCTAGTGGTTTGGCCCTACCGGGACAGACGTATGGCGGCTACACCTTC. Translating it yields CASGLALPGQTYGGYTF.

The V gene is TRBV5-1, the J gene TRBJ1-2, with D possibly TRBD1 on 6 matching bases. This CDR3 is 17 amino acids long. Germline assignment: CDR1 SGHRS and CDR2 YFSETQ. Trimming stripped 0 bases from V and 6 bases from J, with 21 bases between. DNA for the CDR3: TGCGCCAGCAGCTTGGTTGGTGCGTCCGCGCCAGGGGATGGCTACACCTTC. This translates into CASSLVGASAPGDGYTF.

This clone has a handful of counts. This chain links TRBV14 with TRBJ2-2, with 8 bases that match TRBD2. The germline CDR1 and CDR2 sequences are SGHDN and FVKESK. This CDR3 comprises 15 residues. Trimming took 5 bases from V and 7 from J; bases not matched to a gene: 9. The CDR3 nucleotides are TGTGCCAGCAGCGCCACCGGGACTAGGAACGGGGAGCTGTTTTTT. Protein sequence: CASSATGTRNGELFF.

The V and J genes are TRBV13 and TRBJ2-3, with D perhaps TRBD2 (5 bases). The V end was cut by 3 bases, the J end by 6 bases, with 13 bases between. The CDR3 totals 14 residues. Germline V lookup: CDR1 PRHDT, CDR2 FYEKMQ (reference sequence). CDR3 sequence (DNA): TGTGCCAGCAGCTTCCCCGGGTCGGGGGATACGCAGTATTTT. Its protein is CASSFPGSGDTQYF.

The CDR3, as DNA: TGTGCCAGCAGTTTAACACCTCTTCTCTCTGGAAACACCATATATTTT. Translated: CASSLTPLLSGNTIYF. V usage is TRBV6-5 and J usage is TRBJ1-3; D ambiguous. CDR1 is MNHEY, CDR2 SVGAGI, per germline. There are 16 residues in the CDR3. The germline V and J ends were trimmed by 4 bases and 0 bases, with 13 bases remaining between them.

This chain connects TRBV5-4 to TRBJ2-1, with D perhaps matching TRBD1 (6 bases). The germline V and J ends were trimmed by 1 base and 8 bases, with 13 bases remaining between them. In germline, CDR1 is SGHNT, CDR2 YYREEE (reference sequence). The CDR3 is 14 amino acids. The CDR3 spells CASSLRDKQHEQFF. The CDR3 coding sequence is TGTGCCAGCAGCTTGAGGGACAAGCAGCATGAGCAGTTCTTC.

The chain combines TRBV4-2 with TRBJ2-6, with D perhaps matching TRBD1 (5 bases). V was shortened by 4 bases and J by 4 bases, with 14 bases between the two germline ends. CDR1 is LGHNA, CDR2 YNFKEQ, per germline. The length of the CDR3 is 16 residues. The CDR3 DNA follows: TGTGCCAGCAGCCTCCCCGCGCGGACAGGGGCCAACGTCCTGACTTTC. Translation: CASSLPARTGANVLTF.

CDR3 sequence reads: CASSVGGSGTEAFF. The CDR3 DNA follows: TGTGCCAGCAGCGTTGGAGGGTCGGGAACTGAAGCTTTCTTT. This chain connects TRBV9 to TRBJ1-1; D is unresolved. The CDR3 covers 14 residues. Trimming removed 2 bases from V and 5 bases from J, with 13 bases in between. The germline V gene encodes CDR1 SGDLS and CDR2 YYNGEE.

The chain links TRBV6-5 to TRBJ1-5; D is unresolved. This CDR3 region has 13 residues. CDR1 and CDR2 from the germline V gene are MNHEY and SVGAGI. The ends were cut back, 10 bases at V and 6 bases at J, with 16 bases in the middle. CDR3 coding DNA: TGTGCCACCCGGGGAGGCCCCGGTCAGCCCCAGCATTTT. It codes for CATRGGPGQPQHF.

The V call is TRBV27, the J call TRBJ1-5, with TRBD1 as a possible D gene (5 bases). Germline CDR1 and CDR2: MNHEY and SMNVEV (reference sequence). V lost 2 bases and J lost 4, with 12 bases in between. The CDR3 extends over 15 amino acids. CDR3 in amino acids: CASSLGQGENQPQHF. The CDR3 coding sequence is TGTGCCAGCAGTTTAGGGCAGGGCGAAAATCAGCCCCAGCATTTT.

V usage is TRBV21-1 and J usage is TRBJ2-7; TRBD2 reflects the table's D call only, with no check against the DNA. TRBV21-1 is given as a pseudogene. The CDR3 loop spans 18 amino acids. CDR3 in amino acids: CASSRFCAGGLNSYEQYF. The CDR3, as DNA: TGTGCCAGCAGCAGGTTTTGCGCGGGGGGGCTTAACTCCTACGAGCAGTACTTC.

The rearrangement joins TRBV11-2 to TRBJ2-7; possibly TRBD1 for D (6 bases). V lost 10 bases, J lost 6 bases, and 22 bases lay in between. The CDR3 is made up of 14 amino acids. Germline CDR1 reads SGHAT; CDR2 reads FQNNGV. In DNA form, the CDR3 reads TGTGCCACTCGGCTGGGGGCAGGGCTGGGCGAGCAGTACTTC. This translates into CATRLGAGLGEQYF.

This chain's CDR3 is CASSINTSGNTIYF. The CDR3 coding sequence is TGTGCCAGTAGTATAAACACCTCTGGAAACACCATATATTTT. V and J are TRBV19 and TRBJ1-3, with D unclear. Deletions cut 2 bases from V and 0 bases from J, with 5 bases between. This CDR3 region has 14 residues. Germline lookup yields CDR1 LNHDA and CDR2 SQIVND (reference sequence).

J is TRBJ2-3 and V is TRBV7-3, with 7 bases that match TRBD2. J lost 2 bases, V lost 1 base, and 6 bases had no gene match. Germline V lookup: CDR1 SGHTA, CDR2 FQGTGA. The CDR3 has 16 residues. The CDR3 nucleotides are TGTGCCAGCAGCTTAATCCCTAGCGGAAACACAGATACGCAGTATTTT. Translated, it gives CASSLIPSGNTDTQYF.

J is TRBJ1-1 and V is TRBV3-1 (or the pseudogene TRBV3-2); 8 positions agree with TRBD1. The germline V gene has CDR1 LGHDT and CDR2 YNNKEL (reference sequence). The CDR3 spans 13 residues. J gave up 7 bases and V 2 bases, and 3 bases lay outside the gene matches. The CDR3 loop is CASSQQDRVEAFF. The CDR3 coding sequence is TGTGCCAGCAGCCAACAGGACAGGGTTGAAGCTTTCTTT.

The chain has TRBV3-1 (or the pseudogene TRBV3-2) and TRBJ1-4; D is uncertain. CDR1 is LGHDT, CDR2 YNNKEL, per germline (reference sequence). Trimming stripped 2 bases from V and 8 bases from J, with 9 bases between. This CDR3 contains 13 residues. CDR3 sequence: CASSQLDSEKLFF. Written as DNA, the CDR3 is TGTGCCAGCAGCCAATTGGATAGCGAAAAACTGTTTTTT.

This clone was observed once. The V and J genes are TRBV5-6 and TRBJ1-2; 7 nucleotides align to TRBD1. After removal of 2 bases from V and 10 bases from J, the junction contained 11 bases not matched to a gene. Germline V gene sequence: CDR1 SGHDT, CDR2 YYEEEE. The CDR3 covers 14 residues. For the CDR3, the DNA is TGTGCCAGCAGCTTACCGGGACAGATGCCTTACTACACCTTC. Residues: CASSLPGQMPYYTF.

Here the CDR3 DNA reads TGTGCCAGCAGCTTAGGGGGCGTTTACGAGCAGTACTTC. Its translation: CASSLGGVYEQYF. This chain connects TRBV11-3 to TRBJ2-7; possibly TRBD1 for D (5 bases). V was shortened by 1 base and J by 4 bases, with 8 bases between the two germline ends. Germline V CDR1 and CDR2: SGHNT, YENEEA. CDR3 length: 13 residues.

This clone was counted a few times. The chain couples TRBV5-6 to TRBJ2-7, with D maybe TRBD1 (6 bases). The CDR3 runs to 13 residues. V was cut by 0 bases and J by 2 bases, with 6 bases left in between. The germline V gene encodes CDR1 SGHDT and CDR2 YYEEEE. In nucleotides, the CDR3 is TGTGCCAGCAGCTTGGACAGGGCCTACGAGCAGTACTTC. Its protein is CASSLDRAYEQYF.

CDR3 sequence: CASSPGRAGEQYF. The CDR3 nucleotides are TGTGCCAGCAGCCCCGGGAGGGCGGGCGAGCAGTACTTC. The chain is built from TRBV7-9 and TRBJ2-7; 8 bases line up with TRBD2. Germline V CDR1 and CDR2: SEHNR, FQNEAQ (reference sequence). J lost 6 bases, V lost 5 bases, and 6 bases had no gene match. The CDR3 is made up of 13 amino acids.

The rearrangement uses TRBV13 and TRBJ2-5; 9 positions match TRBD2. The V gene's germline CDR1 is PRHDT and CDR2 FYEKMQ (reference sequence). This CDR3 has 17 residues. V shed 5 bases and J 5 bases; nucleotides not matched to a gene: 15. This CDR3 reads CASSPVGLAGTEETQYF. For the CDR3, the DNA is TGTGCCAGCAGCCCCGTGGGTCTAGCGGGGACGGAGGAGACCCAGTACTTC.

This clone came up once. The gene calls are TRBV5-1 and TRBJ1-5, with TRBD1 as a possible D gene (6 bases). Germline CDR1 SGHRS, CDR2 YFSETQ. V dropped 4 bases and J dropped 7 bases, with 15 bases sitting between them. The CDR3 runs to 14 residues. As DNA, the CDR3 is TGCGCCAGCAGCGTGGGGGGGCAGGGGCAGCCCCAGCATTTT. It yields the protein CASSVGGQGQPQHF. Complete variable domain (other parts from reference TRBV5-1 and TRBJ1-5): KAGVTQTPRYLIKTRGQQVTLSCSPISGHRSVSWYQQTPGQGLQFLFEYFSETQRNKGNFPGRFSGRQFSNSRSEMNVSTLELGDSALYLCASSVGGQGQPQHFGDGTRLSIL.

The V call is TRBV12-3 or TRBV12-4, the J call TRBJ1-3; D is uncertain. The CDR3 is 12 amino acids. Trimming removed 5 bases at V and 7 bases at J, with 9 bases between. The CDR3, as DNA: TGTGCCAGCAGTACGGAGAGCAACACCATATATTTT. This translates into CASSTESNTIYF.